This TCR beta chain originates from a study of T cells after somatic rescue of genetic block. Repertoires were generated with immunoSEQ multiplex PCR, while TCRdb's copy carries only in-frame clones and drops some. Of 110,000 or so clones in the sample, 90% to 95% were seen once. The CDR3 extends over 16 amino acids. The V gene lost 0 bases and the J gene lost 7 bases, with 16 bases spanning the gap. Germline-derived CDR1 and CDR2 are ENHRY and SYGVKD. The rearrangement joins TRBV10-3 to TRBJ1-5, with D possibly TRBD1 on 5 matching bases. The source is a woman aged 18 to 35. The sample consisted of peripheral blood mononuclear cells (PBMCs). The CDR3 region has the DNA TGTGCCATCAGTGAGTCGACGGGACGGGTGGGGCAGCCCCAGCATTTT. Translated: CAISESTGRVGQPQHF.